Sequencing of this TCR beta chain was carried out in a study of T cells in Graves' hyperthyroidism and ophthalmopathy. TCR beta CDR3 region amplification was performed from RNA transcripts. With the HTBI primer set, the TCR CDR3 went through a first round of RT-PCR. TCRdb itself ran the multiplex PCR reads through MiXCR, one entry per CDR3 protein. The sample contains about 540,000 distinct CDR3 sequences, about half of which appear only once. This clonotype was counted at least ten times. V was clipped by 9 bases and J by 0 bases; unmatched bases: 1. The CDR3 is made up of 15 amino acids. Germline V lookup: CDR1 LNHDA, CDR2 SQIVND (reference sequence).

Sequencing was carried out using peripheral blood or thyroid tissue (not recorded which). The V and J genes are TRBV19 and TRBJ1-6; 11 bases map to TRBD1. This TCR came from a woman between 18 and 30 years old with Graves' hyperthyroidism. In DNA, the CDR3 is TGTGCCAGCGGACAGGGGGCCTCCTATAATTCACCCCTCCACTTT. Translated: CASGQGASYNSPLHF.